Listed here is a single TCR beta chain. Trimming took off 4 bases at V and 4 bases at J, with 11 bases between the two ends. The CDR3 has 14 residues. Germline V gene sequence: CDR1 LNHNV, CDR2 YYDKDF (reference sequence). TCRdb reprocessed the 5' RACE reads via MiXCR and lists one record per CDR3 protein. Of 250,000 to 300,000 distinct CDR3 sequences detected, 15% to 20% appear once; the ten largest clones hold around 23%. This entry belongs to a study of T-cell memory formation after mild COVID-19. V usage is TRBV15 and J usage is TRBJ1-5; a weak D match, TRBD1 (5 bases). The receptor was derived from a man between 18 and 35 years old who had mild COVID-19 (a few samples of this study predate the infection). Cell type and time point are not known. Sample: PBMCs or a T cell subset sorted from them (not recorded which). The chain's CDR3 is CATSNGGMNQPQHF. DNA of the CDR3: TGTGCCACCAGCAATGGGGGGATGAATCAGCCCCAGCATTTT.